A single count supports the clone carrying this T cell receptor beta chain. Its antigen remains unknown. The sample is drawn from a study of cytomegalovirus exposure and HLA in healthy donors. 13 Jbeta primers and 60 Vbeta primers were used for the PCR. As handled by the study authors: The count from a later analysis was 65 million to 90 million unique TCR beta chains, around 11 million of them shared. Here immunoSEQ multiplex PCR was the method, and the copy in TCRdb shows in-frame clones only, minus some. Clone size and the V and J calls come from that table; the DNA yielded D and trimming. The sample lists some 99,000 clones; over 65% were seen once. This CDR3 spans 15 amino acids. V gave up 4 bases and J gave up 4 bases; unmatched junction bases: 9. Germline V lookup: CDR1 MGHDK, CDR2 SYGVNS. Study findings and constraints: Donors belonging to an Asian-associated ancestry cluster reportedly showed fewer N-insertions in productive TCRs than the 666-donor mean, according to what a later analysis found.

Sampled while nominally healthy, donors likely had unrecorded immune exposures. Sequenced material: PBMCs. J is TRBJ1-1 and V is TRBV25-1, with 7 positions matching TRBD1. The source is a male donor in good health and CMV-seronegative. As DNA, the CDR3 is TGTGCCAGCAGTGGGCAAGGGGGCAGGGGCACTGAAGCTTTCTTT. The encoded protein is CASSGQGGRGTEAFF.